The 21 T cell receptor beta chains presented below share a single source sample, sequenced in a study of blood T cell repertoires in COVID-19. Some clones are missing from TCRdb's copy, which holds only in-frame ones; the method was immunoSEQ multiplex PCR. The sample records a few hundred thousand clones, roughly four fifths being singletons. Specimen: peripheral blood. The receptors originated from a human donor with acute or convalescent COVID-19. The donor label of this sample is uncertain.

The DNA for the CDR3 is TGTGCCAGCACCTCCCGAGGTCCCGAGCAGTACTTC. Protein: CASTSRGPEQYF. This rearrangement joins TRBV7-8 to TRBJ2-7; no clear D gene. V gave up 7 bases and J gave up 6 bases, with 13 bases separating them. Germline assignment: CDR1 SGHVS and CDR2 FQNEAQ. This CDR3 is built from 12 residues.

V usage is TRBV30 and J usage is TRBJ2-1; D remains unclear. The germline V gene has CDR1 GTSNPN and CDR2 SVGIG (reference sequence). The CDR3 is 13 residues long. V lost 0 bases, J lost 3 bases, and 6 bases lay in between. CDR3 sequence (DNA): TGTGCCTGGAGTGTACTCGACTACAATGAGCAGTTCTTC. It yields the protein CAWSVLDYNEQFF.

The V gene is TRBV2, the J gene TRBJ1-2; a possible D gene is TRBD1 (6 bases). Germline V gene data show CDR1 as SNHLY and CDR2 as FYNNEI. Trimming shortened V by 7 bases and J by 6 bases, and 18 bases separated the two germline ends. The CDR3 spans 14 residues. For the CDR3, the DNA is TGTGCCAGCAAAACGGCAGGGGCGCGCCATGGCTACACCTTC. Its protein is CASKTAGARHGYTF.

This clone was observed a few times. J is TRBJ2-1 and V is TRBV5-4; D may be TRBD1 (7 bases). CDR3 size: 16 residues. The V and J ends lost 2 bases and 0 bases respectively, with 12 bases between them. Germline CDR1 and CDR2: SGHNT and YYREEE (reference sequence). CDR3 region: CASSFPGGYSYNEQFF. The CDR3 DNA is TGTGCCAGCAGCTTCCCAGGGGGGTACTCCTACAATGAGCAGTTCTTC.

The J gene is TRBJ2-1, the V gene TRBV5-5; 8 bases agree with TRBD2. The CDR3 contains 16 residues. CDR1 and CDR2 from the germline V gene are SGHKS and YYEKEE (reference sequence). The ends lost 4 bases at V and 2 bases at J; junction bases unmatched: 8. The CDR3 DNA is TGTGCCAGCAGCGAGCTAGCGGGTCGCACCTACAATGAGCAGTTCTTC. Translating gives CASSELAGRTYNEQFF. Filled out from reference TRBV5-5 and TRBJ2-1, the complete variable domain reads DAGVTQSPTHLIKTRGQQVTLRCSPISGHKSVSWYQQVLGQGPQFIFQYYEKEERGRGNFPDRFSARQFPNYSSELNVNALLLGDSALYLCASSELAGRTYNEQFFGPGTRLTVL.

The genes are TRBV6-5 and TRBJ1-2; no clear D gene. Trimming pared 0 bases from V and 3 bases from J, leaving 8 bases between. Germline V gene sequence: CDR1 MNHEY, CDR2 SVGAGI. CDR3 length: 14 residues. The CDR3 coding sequence is TGTGCCAGCAGTTACTCGTACCGGTACTATGGCTACACCTTC. Encoded protein: CASSYSYRYYGYTF.

V usage is TRBV5-1 and J usage is TRBJ2-1; 15 nucleotides align to TRBD2. CDR1 SGHRS and CDR2 YFSETQ come from the germline V gene. V was pared by 4 bases and J by 9 bases, with 8 bases of the junction left unmatched. The CDR3 extends over 16 amino acids. CDR3 loop: CASSPGTSGRIGEQFF. The DNA for the CDR3 is TGCGCCAGCAGCCCGGGGACTAGCGGGAGGATTGGTGAGCAGTTCTTC.

V usage is TRBV11-2 and J usage is TRBJ1-1, with D possibly matching TRBD1 (5 bases). Trimming cost V 5 bases and J 11 bases, with 18 bases left between them. Germline CDR1 SGHAT, CDR2 FQNNGV. The CDR3 loop spans 13 amino acids. The CDR3 DNA is TGTGCCAGCAGCCCAGAAGGTCAGGGATCGGCTTTCTTT. This encodes CASSPEGQGSAFF.

The chain links TRBV5-1 to TRBJ2-1; 9 bases line up with TRBD1. Germline V gene data show CDR1 as SGHRS and CDR2 as YFSETQ. Unmatched junction bases numbered 13, after V lost 7 bases and J lost 2 bases. This CDR3 spans 17 amino acids. CDR3: CASRGAYRGRAYNEQFF. The CDR3 nucleotides read TGCGCCAGCCGGGGCGCATACAGGGGGCGGGCCTACAATGAGCAGTTCTTC.

The chain uses TRBV7-9 and TRBJ2-7; TRBD2 matches 8 bases. V shed 2 bases and J 5 bases; nucleotides not matched to a gene: 5. The CDR3 spans 14 residues. Germline V CDR1 and CDR2: SEHNR, FQNEAQ (reference sequence). In DNA form, the CDR3 reads TGTGCCAGCAGCTTATCAGCGGGGGTCCACGAGCAGTACTTC. Its protein product is CASSLSAGVHEQYF.

The V call is TRBV29-1, the J call TRBJ1-1; unclear D gene. The CDR3 is 12 residues long. Trimming removed 6 bases at V and 1 base at J, with 9 bases between. CDR1 and CDR2 from the germline V gene are SQVTM and ANQGSEA. The CDR3 sequence is CSVWASNTEAFF. The CDR3 DNA sequence: TGCAGCGTCTGGGCCTCGAACACTGAAGCTTTCTTT.

This clone has a single count. The gene calls are TRBV6-5 and TRBJ2-2, with 10 bases that match TRBD2. Germline V CDR1 and CDR2: MNHEY, SVGAGI. CDR3 length equals 15 residues. V gave up 4 bases and J gave up 3 bases; unmatched junction bases: 2. CDR3 DNA: TGTGCCAGCAGTTCCAGCGGGGGGGACACCGGGGAGCTGTTTTTT. It codes for CASSSSGGDTGELFF.

The V call is TRBV4-2, the J call TRBJ2-2, with a possible D match to TRBD2 (7 bases). The germline V and J ends were trimmed by 0 bases and 4 bases, with 9 bases remaining between them. Germline loops: CDR1 LGHNA, CDR2 YNFKEQ. CDR3 length: 15 amino acids. The CDR3 here is CASSQDGGATGELFF. DNA for the CDR3: TGTGCCAGCAGCCAAGATGGGGGGGCCACCGGGGAGCTGTTTTTT.

This chain's CDR3 is CASSPQGSPQYF. The CDR3 nucleotides read TGTGCCAGCTCACCTCAGGGGTCCCCTCAGTATTTT. This chain uses TRBV18 with TRBJ2-3; tentatively, D is TRBD1 (6 bases). Between the trimmed V and J ends, which lost 3 bases and 12 bases, there was a span of 13 bases. Germline V gene data show CDR1 as KGHSH and CDR2 as LQKENI. The CDR3 is made up of 12 amino acids.

This chain connects TRBV7-9 to TRBJ2-2, with D possibly TRBD2 on 5 matching bases. V lost 10 bases to trimming and J lost 3 bases, with 6 bases between them. CDR3 size: 11 residues. Per germline, CDR1 SEHNR and CDR2 FQNEAQ (reference sequence). The CDR3: CANGDTGELFF. In DNA form, the CDR3 reads TGTGCCAACGGGGACACCGGGGAGCTGTTTTTT.

The J gene is TRBJ2-7, the V gene TRBV7-8, with D unresolved. This CDR3 spans 14 amino acids. Germline CDR1 and CDR2: SGHVS and FQNEAQ. Trimming shortened V by 1 base and J by 7 bases, and 14 bases separated the two germline ends. In DNA form, the CDR3 reads TGTGCCAGCAGCTTAGGCGGCTACCCCGGAGAGCAGTACTTC. Protein product: CASSLGGYPGEQYF.

The chain joins TRBV7-7 to TRBJ2-2, with TRBD1 matching over 8 bases. Trimming took 5 bases from V and 6 from J; bases not matched to a gene: 11. The CDR3 is 16 residues long. Germline CDR1 and CDR2: SSHAT and FNYEAQ (reference sequence). The CDR3: CASSLSMDREAGELFF. As DNA, the CDR3 is TGTGCCAGCAGCCTTTCGATGGACAGGGAGGCCGGGGAGCTGTTTTTT.

This clone was recorded many times. This chain links TRBV18 with TRBJ1-1; 9 bases are a match to TRBD1. CDR3 length equals 17 residues. CDR1 is KGHSH, CDR2 LQKENI, per germline. The V gene end was trimmed by 3 bases and the J gene end by 1 base; junction bases not matched to a gene: 9. The CDR3 bases are TGTGCCAGCTCACCCTTAGCATCGGGACAGGGGAACACTGAAGCTTTCTTT. Encoded protein: CASSPLASGQGNTEAFF.

The sample holds many counts of this clone. Other DNA sequences in this sample translate to the same CDR3. The V gene is TRBV4-1, the J gene TRBJ1-1; 7 bases line up with TRBD1. The CDR3 length is 15 residues. The germline V gene encodes CDR1 MGHRA and CDR2 YSYEKL. V shed 0 bases and J 3 bases; nucleotides not matched to a gene: 4. The CDR3 DNA reads as TGCGCCAGCAGCCAAGATGAGGGGGCCTACACTGAAGCTTTCTTT. Its translation: CASSQDEGAYTEAFF.

The V call is TRBV5-1, the J call TRBJ1-4; the D gene is possibly TRBD1 (5 bases). Trimming stripped 0 bases from V and 2 bases from J, with 5 bases between. The CDR3 extends over 14 amino acids. Germline V gives CDR1 SGHRS, CDR2 YFSETQ. Here the CDR3 DNA reads TGCGCCAGCAGCTTGGGGGGCACTAATGAAAAACTGTTTTTT. This gives the protein CASSLGGTNEKLFF.

The gene calls are TRBV18 and TRBJ1-2; 7 bases line up with TRBD1. Germline CDR1 is KGHSH and CDR2 is LQKENI. The CDR3 contains 14 residues. Trimming cost V 5 bases and J 5 bases; bases outside gene matches: 8. The CDR3 DNA follows: TGTGCCAGCTCATCCTGGACAGGTAGATATGGCTACACCTTC. The encoded protein is CASSSWTGRYGYTF.